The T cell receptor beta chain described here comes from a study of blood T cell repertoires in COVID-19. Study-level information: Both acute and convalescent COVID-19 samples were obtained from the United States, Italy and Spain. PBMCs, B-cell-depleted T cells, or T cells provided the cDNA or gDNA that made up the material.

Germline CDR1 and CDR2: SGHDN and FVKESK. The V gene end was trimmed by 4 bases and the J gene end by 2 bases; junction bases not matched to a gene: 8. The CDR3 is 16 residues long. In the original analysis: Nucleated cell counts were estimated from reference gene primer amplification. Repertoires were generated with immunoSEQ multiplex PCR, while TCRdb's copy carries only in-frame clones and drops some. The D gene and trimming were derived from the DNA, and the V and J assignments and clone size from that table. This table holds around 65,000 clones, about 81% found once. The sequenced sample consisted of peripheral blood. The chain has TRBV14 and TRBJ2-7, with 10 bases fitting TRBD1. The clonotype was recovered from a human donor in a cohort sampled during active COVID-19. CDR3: CASSLTRGQGTYEQYF. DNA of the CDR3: TGTGCCAGCAGCCTAACAAGGGGACAGGGGACCTACGAGCAGTACTTC.